This T cell receptor (beta chain) was sequenced during a study of blood T cell repertoires in COVID-19. The CDR3 is made up of 16 amino acids. Trimming left V 3 bases short and J 2 bases short, with 17 bases between. CDR1 and CDR2 (germline): MDHEN, SYDVKM. Method: immunoSEQ multiplex PCR; TCRdb's copy keeps in-frame clones and lacks some. The repertoire holds around 280,000 clones, with 85% to 90% as singletons. This receptor was obtained from a woman aged 25 to 39 with COVID-19, enrolled during active disease. Input material: peripheral blood. The J gene is TRBJ2-7, the V gene TRBV28; weak D call: TRBD2 (6 bases). The CDR3 DNA is TGTGCCAGCAGTTTCTCCCAGGGTGGAGGGGCCTACGAGCAGTACTTC. This gives the protein CASSFSQGGGAYEQYF.